The sequence of this T cell receptor (beta chain) was determined in a study of blood T cell repertoires in COVID-19. Using immunoSEQ multiplex PCR, the repertoire was profiled, and TCRdb retains in-frame clones only, with some absent. The data hold roughly 320,000 clones, with around 92% observed a single time. The origin of this receptor is a woman between 25 and 40 years old with COVID-19, enrolled during active disease. The sequencing sample was made of peripheral blood.

The CDR3 coding sequence is TGTGCCACCAGCGTCCAAAGAAGGGGCAGAGGAAAACTGTTTTTT. Amino acids: CATSVQRRGRGKLFF. The rearrangement links TRBV15 to TRBJ1-4, with a weak D call TRBD1 (5 bases). Germline CDR1 and CDR2: LNHNV and YYDKDF (reference sequence). V dropped 5 bases and J dropped 10 bases, with 20 bases sitting between them. The CDR3 consists of 15 residues.